The clone carrying this T cell receptor (beta chain) has a handful of counts. TCRdb ran MiXCR on the 5' RACE reads and lists one entry per CDR3 protein. The repertoire has about 320,000 distinct CDR3 sequences, around an eighth of them found once; the top ten carry around 20%. The data belong to a study of T-cell memory formation after mild COVID-19. The V end lost 8 bases, the J end lost 5 bases, and 23 bases lay between the germline ends. CDR3 length: 16 amino acids. Sequenced sample: PBMCs or a T cell subset sorted from them (not recorded which). The origin of this receptor is a young man who had mild COVID-19 (a few samples of this study predate the infection). Cell type and time point are not known. The V call is TRBV12-3 or TRBV12-4, the J call TRBJ2-3, with a possible D match to TRBD1 (5 bases). CDR3 in DNA: TGTGCCAGCGAAAGAGGCAGGGCTGCGTTGGAAGATACGCAGTATTTT. Translated: CASERGRAALEDTQYF.